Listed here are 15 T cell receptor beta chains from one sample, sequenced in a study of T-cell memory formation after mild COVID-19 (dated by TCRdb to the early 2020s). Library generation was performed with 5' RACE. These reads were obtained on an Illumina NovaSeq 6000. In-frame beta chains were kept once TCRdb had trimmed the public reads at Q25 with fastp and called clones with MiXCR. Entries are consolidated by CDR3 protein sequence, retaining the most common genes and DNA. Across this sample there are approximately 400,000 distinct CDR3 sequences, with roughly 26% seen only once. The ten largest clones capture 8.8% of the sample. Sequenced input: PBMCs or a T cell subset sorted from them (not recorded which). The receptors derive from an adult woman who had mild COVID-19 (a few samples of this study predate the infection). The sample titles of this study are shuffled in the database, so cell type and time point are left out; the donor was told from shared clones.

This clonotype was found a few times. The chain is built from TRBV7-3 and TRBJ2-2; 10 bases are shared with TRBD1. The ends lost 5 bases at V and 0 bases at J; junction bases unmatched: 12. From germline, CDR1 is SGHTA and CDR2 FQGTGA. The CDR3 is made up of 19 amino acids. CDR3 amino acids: CASSAHPGTGVSNTGELFF. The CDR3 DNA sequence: TGTGCCAGCAGCGCCCATCCCGGGACAGGGGTTTCGAACACCGGGGAGCTGTTTTTT.

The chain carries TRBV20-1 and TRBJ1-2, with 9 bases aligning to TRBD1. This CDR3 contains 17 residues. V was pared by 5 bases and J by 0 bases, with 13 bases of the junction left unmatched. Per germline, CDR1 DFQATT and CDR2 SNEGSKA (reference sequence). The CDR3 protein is CSADPGTGSFSNYGYTF. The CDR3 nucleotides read TGCAGTGCTGACCCCGGGACAGGGTCTTTTTCTAACTATGGCTACACCTTC.

CDR3 sequence (DNA): TGTGCCAGCTCTGACGGGAACACCGGGGAGCTGTTTTTT. Translated, it gives CASSDGNTGELFF. The genes are TRBV6-4 and TRBJ2-2; no firm D call. CDR1 MRHNA and CDR2 SNTAGT come from the germline V gene. V gave up 8 bases and J gave up 1 base, with 8 bases separating them. This CDR3 contains 13 residues.

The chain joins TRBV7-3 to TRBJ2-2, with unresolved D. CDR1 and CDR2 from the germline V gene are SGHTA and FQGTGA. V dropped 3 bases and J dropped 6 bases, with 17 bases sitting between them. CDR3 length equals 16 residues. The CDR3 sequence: CASSFGSTMSPGELFF. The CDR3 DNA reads TGTGCCAGCAGCTTCGGATCGACCATGTCACCCGGGGAGCTGTTTTTT.

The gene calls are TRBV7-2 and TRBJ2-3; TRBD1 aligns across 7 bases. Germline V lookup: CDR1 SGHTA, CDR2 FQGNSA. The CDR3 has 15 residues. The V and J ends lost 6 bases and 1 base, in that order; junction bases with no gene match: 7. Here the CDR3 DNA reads TGTGCCAGCAGTAACAGGGGCAGGGGCACAGATACGCAGTATTTT. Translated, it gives CASSNRGRGTDTQYF.

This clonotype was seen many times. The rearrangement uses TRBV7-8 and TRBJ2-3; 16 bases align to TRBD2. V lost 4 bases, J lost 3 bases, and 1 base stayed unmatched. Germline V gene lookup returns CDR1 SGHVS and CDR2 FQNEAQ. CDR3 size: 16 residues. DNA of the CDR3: TGTGCCAGCAGCTCGGGACTAGCGGGGGGGACAGATACGCAGTATTTT. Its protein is CASSSGLAGGTDTQYF.

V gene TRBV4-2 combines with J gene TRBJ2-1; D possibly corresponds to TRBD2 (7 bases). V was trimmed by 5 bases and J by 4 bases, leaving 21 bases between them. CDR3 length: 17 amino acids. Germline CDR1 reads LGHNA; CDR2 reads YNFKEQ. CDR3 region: CASSERDTSFGYNEQFF. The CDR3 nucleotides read TGTGCCAGCAGCGAGCGGGACACCTCATTCGGATACAATGAGCAGTTCTTC.

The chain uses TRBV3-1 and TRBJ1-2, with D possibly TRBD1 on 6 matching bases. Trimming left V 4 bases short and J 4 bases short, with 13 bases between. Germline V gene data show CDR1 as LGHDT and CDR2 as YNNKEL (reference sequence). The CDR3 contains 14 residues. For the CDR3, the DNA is TGTGCCAGCAGCCCTGTTCAGGGGATCTATGGCTACACCTTC. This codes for CASSPVQGIYGYTF.

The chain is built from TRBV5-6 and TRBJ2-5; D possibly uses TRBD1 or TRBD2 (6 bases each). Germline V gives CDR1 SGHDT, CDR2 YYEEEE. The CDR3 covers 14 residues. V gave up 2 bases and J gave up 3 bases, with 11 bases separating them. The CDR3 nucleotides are TGTGCCAGCAGCTTACAGGGAGGAGAAGAGACCCAGTACTTC. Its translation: CASSLQGGEETQYF.

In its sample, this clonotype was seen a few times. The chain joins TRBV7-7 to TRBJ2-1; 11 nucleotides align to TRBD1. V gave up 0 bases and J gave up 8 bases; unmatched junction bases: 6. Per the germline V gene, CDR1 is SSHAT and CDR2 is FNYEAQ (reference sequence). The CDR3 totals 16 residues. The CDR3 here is CASSLAPGTGGHEQFF. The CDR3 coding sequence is TGTGCCAGCAGCTTAGCTCCCGGGACAGGGGGTCATGAGCAGTTCTTC.

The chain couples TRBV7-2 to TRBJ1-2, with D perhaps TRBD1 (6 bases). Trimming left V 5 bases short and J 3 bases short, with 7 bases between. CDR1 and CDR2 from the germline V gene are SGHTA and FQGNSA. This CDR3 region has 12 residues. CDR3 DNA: TGTGCCAGCAGCCGACAGGACTATGGCTACACCTTC. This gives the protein CASSRQDYGYTF.

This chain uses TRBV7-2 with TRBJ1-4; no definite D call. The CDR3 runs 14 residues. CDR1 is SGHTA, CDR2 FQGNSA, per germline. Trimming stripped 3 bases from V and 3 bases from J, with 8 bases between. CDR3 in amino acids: CASSFFGSNEKLFF. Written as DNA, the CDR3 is TGTGCCAGCAGCTTCTTCGGGTCTAATGAAAAACTGTTTTTT.

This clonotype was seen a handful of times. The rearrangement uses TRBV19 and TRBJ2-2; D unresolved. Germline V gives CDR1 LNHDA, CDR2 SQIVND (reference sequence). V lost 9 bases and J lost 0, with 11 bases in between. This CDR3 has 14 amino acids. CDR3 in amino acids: CASVGQANTGELFF. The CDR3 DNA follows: TGTGCCAGCGTCGGGCAAGCGAACACCGGGGAGCTGTTTTTT. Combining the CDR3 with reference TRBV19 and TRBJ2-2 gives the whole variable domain DGGITQSPKYLFRKEGQNVTLSCEQNLNHDAMYWYRQDPGQGLRLIYYSQIVNDFQKGDIAEGYSVSREKKESFPLTVTSAQKNPTAFYLCASVGQANTGELFFGEGSRLTVL.

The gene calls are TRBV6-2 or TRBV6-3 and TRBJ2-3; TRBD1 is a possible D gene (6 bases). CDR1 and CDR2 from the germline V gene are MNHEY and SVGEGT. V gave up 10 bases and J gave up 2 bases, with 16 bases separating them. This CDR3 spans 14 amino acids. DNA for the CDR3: TGTGCCACCCAGGGACACCAGTTCACAGATACGCAGTATTTT. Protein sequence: CATQGHQFTDTQYF.

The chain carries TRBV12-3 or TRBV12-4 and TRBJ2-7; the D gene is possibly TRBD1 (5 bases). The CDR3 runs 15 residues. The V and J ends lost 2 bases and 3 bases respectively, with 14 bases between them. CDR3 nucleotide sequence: TGTGCCAGCAGTTTATCCGCAGACAGAAACTACGAGCAGTACTTC. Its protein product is CASSLSADRNYEQYF.